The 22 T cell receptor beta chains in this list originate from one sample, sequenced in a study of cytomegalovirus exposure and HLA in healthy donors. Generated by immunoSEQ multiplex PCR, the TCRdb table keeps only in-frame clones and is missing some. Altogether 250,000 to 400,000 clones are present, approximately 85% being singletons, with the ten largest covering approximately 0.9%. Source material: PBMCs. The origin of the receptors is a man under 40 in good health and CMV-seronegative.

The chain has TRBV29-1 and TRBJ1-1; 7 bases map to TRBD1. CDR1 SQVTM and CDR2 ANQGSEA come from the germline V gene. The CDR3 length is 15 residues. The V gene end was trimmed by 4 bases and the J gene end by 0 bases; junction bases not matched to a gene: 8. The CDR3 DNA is TGCAGCGTTGCCGTAATTGACAGGGTGAACACTGAAGCTTTCTTT. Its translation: CSVAVIDRVNTEAFF.

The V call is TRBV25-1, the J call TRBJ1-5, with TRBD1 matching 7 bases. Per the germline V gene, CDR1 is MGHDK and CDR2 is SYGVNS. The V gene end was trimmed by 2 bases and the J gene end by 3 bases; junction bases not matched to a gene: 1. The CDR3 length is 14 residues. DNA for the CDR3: TGTGCCAGCAGTGAAGGACAGGTCAATCAGCCCCAGCATTTT. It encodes CASSEGQVNQPQHF.

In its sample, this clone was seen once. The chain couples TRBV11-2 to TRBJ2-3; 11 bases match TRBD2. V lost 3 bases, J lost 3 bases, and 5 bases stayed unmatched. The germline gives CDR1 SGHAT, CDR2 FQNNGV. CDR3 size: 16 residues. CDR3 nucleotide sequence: TGTGCCAGCAGCTTCTTTGGGACTAGCGGTACAGATACGCAGTATTTT. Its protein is CASSFFGTSGTDTQYF.

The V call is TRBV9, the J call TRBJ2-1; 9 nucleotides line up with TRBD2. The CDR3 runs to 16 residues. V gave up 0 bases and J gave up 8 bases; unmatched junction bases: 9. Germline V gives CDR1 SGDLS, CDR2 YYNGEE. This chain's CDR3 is CASSVVGGGAGDEQFF. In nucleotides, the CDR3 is TGTGCCAGCAGCGTAGTAGGCGGGGGGGCCGGAGATGAGCAGTTCTTC.

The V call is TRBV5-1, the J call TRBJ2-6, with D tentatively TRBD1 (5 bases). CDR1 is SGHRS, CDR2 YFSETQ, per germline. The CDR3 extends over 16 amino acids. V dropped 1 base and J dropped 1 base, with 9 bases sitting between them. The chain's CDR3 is CASSLQGSSGANVLTF. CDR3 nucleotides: TGCGCCAGCAGCTTGCAGGGCTCTTCTGGGGCCAACGTCCTGACTTTC.

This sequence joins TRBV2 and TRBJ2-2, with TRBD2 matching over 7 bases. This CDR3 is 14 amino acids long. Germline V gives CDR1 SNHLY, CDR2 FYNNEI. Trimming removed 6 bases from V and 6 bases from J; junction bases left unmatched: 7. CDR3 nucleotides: TGTGCCAGCAGGGGGGGAGGGGCCGCCGGGGAGCTGTTTTTT. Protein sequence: CASRGGGAAGELFF.

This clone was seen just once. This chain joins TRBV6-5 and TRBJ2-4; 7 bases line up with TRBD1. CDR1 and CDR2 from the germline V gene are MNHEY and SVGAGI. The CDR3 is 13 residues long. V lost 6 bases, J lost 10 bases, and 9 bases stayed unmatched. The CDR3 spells CASSPRQGLIQYF. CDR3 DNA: TGTGCCAGCAGCCCCCGACAGGGCCTGATTCAGTACTTC.

CDR3 protein: CASSSLAGAYNEQFF. CDR3 bases: TGTGCCAGCAGTTCTCTAGCGGGGGCTTACAATGAGCAGTTCTTC. The chain is built from TRBV7-9 and TRBJ2-1; 10 nucleotides agree with TRBD2. Losses at the gene ends were 6 bases for V and 4 bases for J; bases not matched to a gene: 6. Germline loops: CDR1 SEHNR, CDR2 FQNEAQ (reference sequence). The CDR3 totals 15 residues.

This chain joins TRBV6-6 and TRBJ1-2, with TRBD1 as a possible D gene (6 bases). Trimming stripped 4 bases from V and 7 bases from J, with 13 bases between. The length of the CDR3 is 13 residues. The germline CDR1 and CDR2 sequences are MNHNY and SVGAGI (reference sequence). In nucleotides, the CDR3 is TGTGCCAGCAGTTTACAGGGACTATCTGGCTACACCTTC. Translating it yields CASSLQGLSGYTF.

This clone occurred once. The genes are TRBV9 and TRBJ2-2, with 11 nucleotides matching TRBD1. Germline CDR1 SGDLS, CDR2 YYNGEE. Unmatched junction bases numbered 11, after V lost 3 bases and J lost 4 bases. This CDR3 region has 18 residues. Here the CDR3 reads CASSEPRTGGKVTGELFF. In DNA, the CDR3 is TGTGCCAGCAGCGAGCCCCGGACAGGGGGCAAGGTCACCGGGGAGCTGTTTTTT.

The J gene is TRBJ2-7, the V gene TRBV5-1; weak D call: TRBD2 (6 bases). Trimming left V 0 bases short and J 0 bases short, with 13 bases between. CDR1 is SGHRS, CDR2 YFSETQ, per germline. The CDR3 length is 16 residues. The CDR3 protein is CASSLGVGTPSYEQYF. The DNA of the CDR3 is TGCGCCAGCAGCTTGGGGGTTGGGACTCCCTCCTACGAGCAGTACTTC.

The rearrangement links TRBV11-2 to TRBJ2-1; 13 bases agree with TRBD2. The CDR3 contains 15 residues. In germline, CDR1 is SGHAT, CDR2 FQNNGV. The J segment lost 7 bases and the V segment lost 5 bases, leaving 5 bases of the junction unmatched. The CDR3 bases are TGTGCCAGCAGCGTAGGACTAGCGGGGGCAAATGAGCAGTTCTTC. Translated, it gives CASSVGLAGANEQFF.

For the CDR3, the DNA is TGTGCCAGCAGCCAAGATCTAGGTGAACTAGCTGGCGGGGAGCTGTTTTTT. This translates into CASSQDLGELAGGELFF. The V gene is TRBV4-2, the J gene TRBJ2-2; D is possibly TRBD2 (6 bases). CDR1 LGHNA and CDR2 YNFKEQ come from the germline V gene. The CDR3 totals 17 residues. V lost 0 bases to trimming and J lost 7 bases, with 18 bases between them.

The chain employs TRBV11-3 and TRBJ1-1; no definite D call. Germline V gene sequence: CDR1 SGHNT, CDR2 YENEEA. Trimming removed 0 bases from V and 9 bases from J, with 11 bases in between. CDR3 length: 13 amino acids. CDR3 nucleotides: TGTGCCAGCAGCTTAGATCCTGGGCGACAAGCTTTCTTT. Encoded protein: CASSLDPGRQAFF.

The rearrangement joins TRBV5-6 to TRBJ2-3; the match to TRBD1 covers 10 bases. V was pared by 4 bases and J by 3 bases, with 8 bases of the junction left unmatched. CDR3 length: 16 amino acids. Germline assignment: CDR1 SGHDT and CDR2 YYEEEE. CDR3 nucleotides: TGTGCCAGCAGCAGGGACAGGGGAAGCTCAACAGATACGCAGTATTTT. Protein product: CASSRDRGSSTDTQYF.

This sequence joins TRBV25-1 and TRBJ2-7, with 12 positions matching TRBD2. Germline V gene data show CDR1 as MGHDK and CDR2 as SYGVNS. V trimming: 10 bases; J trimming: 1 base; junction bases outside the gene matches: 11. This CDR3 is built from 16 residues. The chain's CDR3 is CATSPSGGALSYEQYF. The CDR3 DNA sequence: TGTGCCACCTCGCCTAGCGGGGGGGCTTTATCCTACGAGCAGTACTTC.

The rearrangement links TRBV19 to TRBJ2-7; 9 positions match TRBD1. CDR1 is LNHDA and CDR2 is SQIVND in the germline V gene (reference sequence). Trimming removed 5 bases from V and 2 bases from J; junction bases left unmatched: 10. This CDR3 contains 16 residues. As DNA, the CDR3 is TGTGCCAGTAGTCCGATCTCCGGACAGGGGACCTACGAGCAGTACTTC. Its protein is CASSPISGQGTYEQYF.

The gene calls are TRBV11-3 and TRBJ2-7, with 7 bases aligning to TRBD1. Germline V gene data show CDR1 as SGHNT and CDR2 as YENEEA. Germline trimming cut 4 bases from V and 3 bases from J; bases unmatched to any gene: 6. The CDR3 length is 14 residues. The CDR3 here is CASSSGQEGYEQYF. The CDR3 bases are TGTGCCAGCAGCTCTGGACAGGAAGGCTACGAGCAGTACTTC.

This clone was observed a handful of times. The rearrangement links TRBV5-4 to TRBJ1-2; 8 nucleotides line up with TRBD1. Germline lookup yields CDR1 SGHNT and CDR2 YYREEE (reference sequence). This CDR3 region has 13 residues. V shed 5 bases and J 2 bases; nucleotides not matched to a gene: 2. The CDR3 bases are TGTGCCAGCAGGGCAGGGGGCAACTATGGCTACACCTTC. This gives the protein CASRAGGNYGYTF.

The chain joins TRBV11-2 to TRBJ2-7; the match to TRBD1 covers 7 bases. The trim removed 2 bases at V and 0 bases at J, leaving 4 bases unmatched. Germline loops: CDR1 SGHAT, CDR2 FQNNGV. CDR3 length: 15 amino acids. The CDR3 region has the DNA TGTGCCAGCAGCTTAACCGGGACAGTCTCCTACGAGCAGTACTTC. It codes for CASSLTGTVSYEQYF.

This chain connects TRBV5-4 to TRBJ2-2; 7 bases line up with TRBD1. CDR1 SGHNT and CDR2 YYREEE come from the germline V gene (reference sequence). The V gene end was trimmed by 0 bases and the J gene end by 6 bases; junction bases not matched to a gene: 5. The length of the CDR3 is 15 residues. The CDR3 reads CASSLALDRAGELFF. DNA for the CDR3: TGTGCCAGCAGCTTGGCCTTAGACAGGGCCGGGGAGCTGTTTTTT.

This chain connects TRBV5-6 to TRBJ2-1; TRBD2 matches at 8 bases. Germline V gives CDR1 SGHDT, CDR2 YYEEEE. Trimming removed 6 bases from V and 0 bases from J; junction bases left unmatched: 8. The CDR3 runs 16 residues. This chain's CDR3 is CASIRIAGSSYNEQFF. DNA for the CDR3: TGTGCCAGCATCCGAATAGCGGGGAGCTCCTACAATGAGCAGTTCTTC.